The clone carrying this TCR beta chain was counted only a few times. The sample is drawn from a study of blood T cells in healthy people across ages. With a J-beta primer mix and a sample-barcoded 5' primer, a second PCR ran about 7 to 12 cycles. Each sample yielded at least 2.5 million CDR3-containing paired-end reads. Using its own MiXCR run on the 5' RACE reads, TCRdb lists one record per CDR3 protein. Here the sample spans hundreds of thousands of distinct CDR3 sequences, roughly 21% being singletons. Germline CDR1 and CDR2: LNHNV and YYDKDF (reference sequence). Trimming pared 1 base from V and 7 bases from J, leaving 17 bases between. This CDR3 spans 16 amino acids. Total RNA extracted from each sample amounted to at least 6 micrograms.

The source is a man in his 70s in good health. V gene TRBV15 combines with J gene TRBJ1-5; a weak D match, TRBD1 (5 bases). The sample consisted of blood. The CDR3 loop reads CATSRAQGTAWQPQHF. Here the CDR3 DNA reads TGTGCCACCAGCAGAGCCCAAGGGACGGCCTGGCAGCCCCAGCATTTT.